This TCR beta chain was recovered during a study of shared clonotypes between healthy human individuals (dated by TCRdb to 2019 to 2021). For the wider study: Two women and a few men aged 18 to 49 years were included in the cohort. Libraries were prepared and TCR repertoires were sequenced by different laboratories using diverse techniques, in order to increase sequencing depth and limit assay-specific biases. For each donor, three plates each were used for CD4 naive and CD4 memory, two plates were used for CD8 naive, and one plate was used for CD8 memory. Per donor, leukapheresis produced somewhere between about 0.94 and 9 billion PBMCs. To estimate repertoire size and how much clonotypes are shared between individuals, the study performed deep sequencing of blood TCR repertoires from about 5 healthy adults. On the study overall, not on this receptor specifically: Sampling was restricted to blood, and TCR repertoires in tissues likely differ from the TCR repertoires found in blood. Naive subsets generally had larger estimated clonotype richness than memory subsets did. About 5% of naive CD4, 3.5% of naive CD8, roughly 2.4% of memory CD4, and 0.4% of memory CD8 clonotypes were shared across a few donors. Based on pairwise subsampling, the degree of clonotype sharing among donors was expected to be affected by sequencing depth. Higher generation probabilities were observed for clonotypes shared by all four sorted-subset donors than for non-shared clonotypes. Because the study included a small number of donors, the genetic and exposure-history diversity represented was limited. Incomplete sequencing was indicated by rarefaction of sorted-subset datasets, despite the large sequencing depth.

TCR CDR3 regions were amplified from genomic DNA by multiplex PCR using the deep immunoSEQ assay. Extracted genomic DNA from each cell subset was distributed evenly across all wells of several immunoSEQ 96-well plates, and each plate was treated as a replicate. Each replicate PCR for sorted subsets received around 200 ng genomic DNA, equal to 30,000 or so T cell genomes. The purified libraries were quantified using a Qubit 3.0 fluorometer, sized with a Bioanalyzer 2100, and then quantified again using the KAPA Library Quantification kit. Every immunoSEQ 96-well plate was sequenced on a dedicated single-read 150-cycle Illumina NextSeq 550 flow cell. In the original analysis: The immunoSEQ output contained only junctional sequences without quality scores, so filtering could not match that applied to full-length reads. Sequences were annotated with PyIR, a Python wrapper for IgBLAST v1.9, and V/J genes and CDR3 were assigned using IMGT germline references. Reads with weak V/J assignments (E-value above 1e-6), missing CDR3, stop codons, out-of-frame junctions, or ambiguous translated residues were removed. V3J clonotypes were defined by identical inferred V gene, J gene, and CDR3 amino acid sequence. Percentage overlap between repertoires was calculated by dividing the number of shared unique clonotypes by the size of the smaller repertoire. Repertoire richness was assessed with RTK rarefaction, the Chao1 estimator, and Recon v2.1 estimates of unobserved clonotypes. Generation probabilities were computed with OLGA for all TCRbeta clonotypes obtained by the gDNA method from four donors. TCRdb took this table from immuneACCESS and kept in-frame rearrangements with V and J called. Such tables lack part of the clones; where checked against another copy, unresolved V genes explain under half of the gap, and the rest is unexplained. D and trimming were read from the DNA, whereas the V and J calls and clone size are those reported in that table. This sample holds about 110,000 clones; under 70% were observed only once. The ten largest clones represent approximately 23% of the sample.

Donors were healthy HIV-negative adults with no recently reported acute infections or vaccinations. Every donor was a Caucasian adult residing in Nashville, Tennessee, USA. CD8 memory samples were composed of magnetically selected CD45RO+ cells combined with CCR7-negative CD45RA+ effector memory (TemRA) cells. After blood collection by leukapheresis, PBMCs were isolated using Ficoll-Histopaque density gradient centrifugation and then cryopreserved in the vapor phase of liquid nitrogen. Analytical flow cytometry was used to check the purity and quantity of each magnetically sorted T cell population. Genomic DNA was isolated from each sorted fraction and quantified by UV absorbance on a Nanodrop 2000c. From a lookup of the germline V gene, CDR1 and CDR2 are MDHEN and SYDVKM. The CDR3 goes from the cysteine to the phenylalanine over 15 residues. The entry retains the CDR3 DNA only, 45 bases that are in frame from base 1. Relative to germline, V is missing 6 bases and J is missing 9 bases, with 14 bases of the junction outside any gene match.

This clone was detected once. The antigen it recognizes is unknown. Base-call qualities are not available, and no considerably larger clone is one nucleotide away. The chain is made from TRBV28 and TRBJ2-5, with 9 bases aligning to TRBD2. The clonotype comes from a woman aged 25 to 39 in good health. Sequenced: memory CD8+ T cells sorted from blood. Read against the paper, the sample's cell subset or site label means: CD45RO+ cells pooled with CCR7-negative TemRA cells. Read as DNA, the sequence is TGTGCCAGCAGCCGAATGACTAGCGGTCCTGGGGCCCAGTACTTC. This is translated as CASSRMTSGPGAQYF.